This is a list of T cell receptor beta chains from one sample in a study of blood T cells in healthy people across ages. In TCRdb, the 5' RACE reads were re-called with MiXCR into one record per CDR3 protein. The sample has fewer than 1.5 million distinct CDR3 sequences; 40% to 50% are singletons. Sequencing used blood. The receptor source for this set is a woman under 30 in good health. The CDR3 runs from the conserved cysteine through the conserved F or W. Each record gives: D gene, clone size, J gene, V gene, CDR3 length, CDR3 protein, CDR3 DNA. The D gene is left open where the match is weak. For some rows the clone size is stated as once, few or many, or as a class when expanded; others skip it.

TRBD2,many,TRBJ2-1,TRBV29-1,14,CSVERGSGNDEQFF,TGCAGCGTTGAAAGGGGTAGCGGGAATGATGAGCAGTTCTTC
.,.,TRBJ2-5,TRBV25-1,11,CASLRGETQYF,TGTGCCAGTTTAAGGGGCGAGACCCAGTACTTC
TRBD2,.,TRBJ2-1,TRBV27,15,CASSLSGGGVNEQFF,TGTGCCAGCAGTTTAAGCGGCGGGGGGGTGAATGAGCAGTTCTTC
.,few,TRBJ1-2,TRBV4-1,14,CASSQSRDRSFATF,TGCGCCAGCAGCCAGTCCCGGGACCGATCTTTTGCCACCTTC
.,few,TRBJ2-3,TRBV27,14,CASSGTYLSDTQYF,TGTGCCAGCAGTGGGACTTACCTTTCTGATACGCAGTATTTT
.,.,TRBJ2-7,TRBV6-5,13,CASSYQGRTEQYF,TGTGCCAGCAGTTACCAGGGGCGAACCGAGCAGTACTTC
.,.,TRBJ2-3,TRBV12-3/TRBV12-4,18,CASSHDRLGTFSTDTQYF,TGTGCCAGCAGTCACGACCGCCTAGGGACATTTAGCACAGATACGCAGTATTTT
TRBD2,.,TRBJ2-1,TRBV2,15,CASSGLAGGPYEQFF,TGTGCCAGCAGTGGACTAGCGGGGGGGCCGTATGAGCAGTTCTTC
TRBD2,few,TRBJ2-7,TRBV18,15,CASSQGTTRTYEQYF,TGTGCCAGCTCACAGGGGACTACCCGCACCTACGAGCAGTACTTC
.,few,TRBJ1-1,TRBV20-1,15,CSAKDALTLYTEAFF,TGCAGTGCTAAGGACGCCTTGACACTATACACTGAAGCTTTCTTT
.,.,TRBJ1-1,TRBV5-1,16,CASSLVRGKANTKAFF,TGCGCCAGCAGCTTGGTACGGGGGAAGGCGAACACTAAAGCTTTCTTT
TRBD2,.,TRBJ2-5,TRBV5-6,17,CASSSGTSGGYQETQYF,TGTGCCAGCAGCTCCGGGACTAGCGGGGGGTACCAAGAGACCCAGTACTTC
.,.,TRBJ2-3,TRBV4-1,17,CAGSQPWTGKVTDTQYF,TGCGCCGGCAGCCAACCGTGGACTGGCAAGGTGACAGATACGCAGTATTTT
.,few,TRBJ1-5,TRBV18,15,CASSQDRAPGQPQHF,TGTGCCAGCTCACAAGACAGAGCCCCGGGTCAGCCCCAGCATTTT
.,.,TRBJ2-5,TRBV7-8,14,CASSLGVAEGEQYF,TGTGCCAGCAGCTTAGGTGTGGCGGAGGGTGAGCAGTACTTC
TRBD2,few,TRBJ2-1,TRBV7-2,15,CASSFGSLAGIEQFF,TGTGCCAGCAGCTTTGGCTCACTAGCGGGAATTGAGCAGTTCTTC
.,.,TRBJ2-1,TRBV20-1,14,CSAPRRGRNNEQFF,TGCAGTGCCCCCCGACGGGGCCGGAACAATGAGCAGTTCTTC
.,.,TRBJ2-1,TRBV6-2/TRBV6-3,13,CASSYGLANEQFF,TGTGCCAGCAGTTACGGCCTAGCTAATGAGCAGTTCTTC
TRBD2,once,TRBJ2-5,TRBV7-7,16,CASSQASGGSGETQYF,TGTGCTAGCAGCCAAGCTAGCGGGGGCAGCGGTGAGACCCAGTACTTC
.,.,TRBJ2-4,TRBV2,12,CASRGDNDIQYF,TGTGCCAGCAGGGGTGACAATGACATTCAGTACTTC
.,few,TRBJ1-2,TRBV30,15,CAWRLKSGTMYGYTF,TGTGCCTGGAGGCTAAAGTCCGGGACAATGTATGGCTACACCTTC
.,.,TRBJ1-5,TRBV20-1,14,CSARRADEGWPQHF,TGCAGTGCTAGAAGGGCGGACGAAGGATGGCCCCAGCATTTT
.,.,TRBJ2-3,TRBV20-1,15,CSASRLVGFTDTQYF,TGCAGTGCTAGCCGTCTAGTAGGATTCACAGATACGCAGTATTTT
.,few,TRBJ2-7,TRBV2,12,CASSEVIRALYF,TGTGCCAGCAGTGAAGTAATCAGGGCCCTGTACTTC
TRBD2,.,TRBJ2-7,TRBV7-2,15,CASSTSSGVAYEQYF,TGTGCCAGCAGCACGTCTAGCGGGGTCGCCTACGAGCAGTACTTC
TRBD2,.,TRBJ2-1,TRBV6-4,14,CASTGIAGGNEQFF,TGTGCCAGCACTGGGATAGCGGGGGGGAATGAGCAGTTCTTC
.,.,TRBJ2-7,TRBV20-1,12,CSARDGVDEQYF,TGCAGTGCTAGAGATGGCGTTGATGAGCAGTACTTC
TRBD1,.,TRBJ2-7,TRBV5-1,16,CAGSLRSGTGAYEQYF,TGCGCCGGCAGCTTAAGATCCGGGACAGGGGCCTACGAGCAGTACTTC
.,once,TRBJ2-3,TRBV29-1,13,CSGTGEATGTQYF,TGCAGCGGGACTGGAGAAGCCACAGGTACGCAGTATTTT
TRBD1,.,TRBJ1-4,TRBV6-4,12,CASSDSTGTVFF,TGTGCCAGCAGTGACTCGACCGGGACAGTGTTTTTT
.,.,TRBJ2-7,TRBV27,15,CASSPGAGSIGEQYF,TGTGCCAGCAGTCCGGGGGCAGGGTCAATAGGCGAGCAGTACTTC
TRBD1,.,TRBJ2-1,TRBV6-5,15,CASSYSGQGVDEQFF,TGTGCCAGCAGTTACTCGGGACAGGGTGTCGATGAGCAGTTCTTC
.,.,TRBJ2-3,TRBV2,17,CASSPIFPISDTDTQYF,TGTGCCAGCAGCCCGATTTTCCCGATCTCGGACACAGATACGCAGTATTTT
.,.,TRBJ1-2,TRBV4-1,15,CASSQGRGIVDGYTF,TGCGCCAGCAGCCAAGGTCGGGGGATAGTTGATGGCTACACCTTC
.,.,TRBJ2-3,TRBV7-9,13,CASSFGIPDTQYF,TGTGCCAGCAGCTTCGGGATCCCAGATACGCAGTATTTT
.,.,TRBJ2-7,TRBV10-3,13,CASSYSEHYEQYF,TGTGCCTCCTCCTACAGCGAACACTACGAGCAGTACTTC
.,once,TRBJ2-2,TRBV5-5,15,CASSLGQLITGELFF,TGTGCCAGCAGCTTGGGACAGCTAATCACCGGGGAGCTGTTTTTT
.,.,TRBJ2-5,TRBV7-2,16,CASSLFGGEVVETQYF,TGTGCCAGCAGCTTATTTGGGGGAGAAGTGGTGGAGACCCAGTACTTC
.,.,TRBJ1-6,TRBV28,15,CASSLAEVRGSPLHF,TGTGCCAGCAGTTTAGCGGAGGTCCGTGGATCACCCCTCCACTTT
.,few,TRBJ2-1,TRBV11-2,15,CASSDGHNSYNEQFF,TGTGCCAGCAGCGACGGACACAACTCCTACAATGAGCAGTTCTTC
.,few,TRBJ2-3,TRBV20-1,13,CGGREWDTDTQYF,TGCGGGGGGCGGGAGTGGGACACAGATACGCAGTATTTT
.,.,TRBJ2-7,TRBV7-2,17,CASSLAKGTSKPYEQYF,TGTGCCAGCAGCTTAGCGAAAGGGACTTCTAAGCCCTACGAGCAGTACTTC
TRBD1,.,TRBJ1-2,TRBV3-1,16,CASSQPQPGGFYGYTF,TGTGCCAGCAGCCAACCCCAGCCAGGGGGTTTCTATGGCTACACCTTC
.,.,TRBJ1-2,TRBV6-5,15,CASSYSGRLGYGYTF,TGTGCCAGCAGTTACTCGGGGCGGTTAGGGTACGGCTACACCTTC
TRBD2,.,TRBJ2-1,TRBV10-3,15,CAISEGLAGANERFF,TGTGCCATCAGTGAAGGGCTAGCGGGGGCCAATGAGCGGTTCTTC
TRBD1,few,TRBJ2-7,TRBV9,13,CASSATTGSEQYF,TGTGCCAGCAGCGCCACGACAGGGTCCGAGCAGTACTTC
.,.,TRBJ2-7,TRBV15,17,CATSREGRLASPYEQYF,TGTGCCACCAGCAGAGAAGGGCGGCTAGCCTCACCCTACGAGCAGTACTTC
.,few,TRBJ2-3,TRBV7-2,17,CASSLMGLRSPTDTQYF,TGTGCCAGCAGCTTGATGGGGTTACGTTCCCCCACAGATACGCAGTATTTT
TRBD2,.,TRBJ2-7,TRBV3-1,16,CASSRTSGSYPYEQYF,TGTGCCAGCAGTCGGACTAGCGGGAGTTATCCTTACGAGCAGTACTTC
TRBD1,.,TRBJ2-4,TRBV3-1,15,CASSQEGQDPLEQYF,TGTGCCAGCAGCCAAGAGGGACAGGACCCCTTGGAGCAGTACTTC
.,few,TRBJ2-7,TRBV5-5,16,CASSPSPTEPSYEQYF,TGTGCCAGCAGCCCATCCCCGACAGAACCATCCTACGAGCAGTACTTC